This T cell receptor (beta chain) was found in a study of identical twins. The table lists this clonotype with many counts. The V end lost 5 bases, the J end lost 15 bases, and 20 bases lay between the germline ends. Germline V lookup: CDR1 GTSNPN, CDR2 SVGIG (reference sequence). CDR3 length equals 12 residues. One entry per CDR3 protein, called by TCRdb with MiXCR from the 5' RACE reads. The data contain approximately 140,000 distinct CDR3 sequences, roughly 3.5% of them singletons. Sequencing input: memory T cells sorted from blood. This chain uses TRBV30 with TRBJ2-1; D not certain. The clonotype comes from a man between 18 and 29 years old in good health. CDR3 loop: CAWEAIRAGPFF. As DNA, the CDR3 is TGTGCCTGGGAAGCGATTCGGGCCGGCCCGTTCTTC. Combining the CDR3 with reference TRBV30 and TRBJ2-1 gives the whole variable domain SQTIHQWPATLVQPVGSPLSLECTVEGTSNPNLYWYRQAAGRGLQLLFYSVGIGQISSEVPQNLSASRPQDRQFILSSKKLLLSDSGFYLCAWEAIRAGPFFGPGTRLTVL.